The clone carrying this TCR beta chain was recorded a few times. Its specificity is not known. Trimming removed 5 bases at V and 2 bases at J, with 15 bases between. The CDR3 spans 15 residues. CDR1 is SGHTA, CDR2 FQGTGA, per germline. Sequenced by immunoSEQ multiplex PCR; TCRdb stores in-frame clones only, minus some. The table lists a few million clones, more than 80% of them singletons, with 0.35% to 0.5% in the top ten. The data belong to a study of shared clonotypes between healthy human individuals. Regarding the study as a whole: Between several donors, naive CD4 clonotypes were shared at a level of approximately 5%. Shared clonotypes across all four donors exceeded non-shared ones in generation probability.

Among the donors, all were Caucasian adults who lived in Nashville, Tennessee. The sequenced material came from naive CD4+ T cells from PBMCs. Subset of the sample: CD45RA+ positively selected. The sequence was obtained from a man between 18 and 35 years old in good health. Some clones in this sample may be carry-over from other donors' samples. The J gene is TRBJ2-5, the V gene TRBV7-3, with a tentative D call TRBD1 (6 bases). The CDR3 loop reads CASSVGRDTQETQYF. The CDR3 coding sequence is TGTGCCAGCAGCGTAGGCCGGGACACACAAGAGACCCAGTACTTC.